The 26 T cell receptor beta chains below come from one sample, sequenced in a study of vaccination and CD4 T cells after COVID-19. CD4+ T cells that had been cultured provided DNA sequenced with the Oncomine TCR Beta short-read assay. A single record per CDR3 protein comes from TCRdb applying MiXCR to the PCR reads. Here the sample spans under 15,000 distinct CDR3 sequences, around 45% being singletons. No antigen is known for these receptors. Treatment: roughly 11-day PBMC culture with coronavirus spike peptide pools or control peptides (ViraFEST assay). This specimen consisted of CD4+ T cells from blood, cultured in vitro, obtained after SARS-CoV-2 vaccination. These TCRs come from a human donor who had recovered from COVID-19.

In nucleotides, the CDR3 is TGTGCCAGCAGCCTAAATCCCGCAGGGCCCACCGGGGAGCTGTTTTTT. Translation gives CASSLNPAGPTGELFF. This sequence joins TRBV7-2 and TRBJ2-2, with a tentative D call TRBD1 (5 bases). Trimming removed 5 bases from V and 4 bases from J, with 17 bases in between. This CDR3 contains 16 residues. Per the germline V gene, CDR1 is SGHTA and CDR2 is FQGNSA.

The chain employs TRBV7-6 and TRBJ2-2; 9 positions match TRBD2. CDR1 and CDR2 (germline): SGHVS, FNYEAQ. CDR3 length: 18 residues. V trimming: 5 bases; J trimming: 0 bases; junction bases outside the gene matches: 10. The CDR3 DNA reads as TGTGCCAGCAGCCGAAAGACTAGCGGAGGGGCGAACACCGGGGAGCTGTTTTTT. This sequence encodes CASSRKTSGGANTGELFF. The full variable domain, in which reference TRBV7-6 and TRBJ2-2 provide the parts outside the CDR3, is GAGVSQSPRYKVTKRGQDVALRCDPISGHVSLYWYRQALGQGPEFLTYFNYEAQQDKSGLPNDRFSAERPEGSISTLTIQRTEQRDSAMYRCASSRKTSGGANTGELFFGEGSRLTVL.

This clonotype was seen only a few times. The gene calls are TRBV6-1 and TRBJ1-2; D unresolved. The CDR3 loop spans 14 amino acids. From germline, CDR1 is MNHNS and CDR2 SASEGT. Trimming stripped 1 base from V and 8 bases from J, with 14 bases between. The CDR3 here is CASSEGDNLRGYTF. The DNA for the CDR3 is TGTGCCAGCAGTGAAGGCGATAATCTAAGGGGCTACACCTTC.

This rearrangement joins TRBV30 to TRBJ2-7, with a possible D match to TRBD2 (6 bases). The germline CDR1 and CDR2 sequences are GTSNPN and SVGIG (reference sequence). The CDR3 length is 11 residues. With 3 bases removed from V and 3 bases from J, the gap between germline ends came to 6 bases. The CDR3 loop is CAWRRDYEQYF. For the CDR3, the DNA is TGTGCCTGGAGGCGGGACTACGAGCAGTACTTC.

This clonotype has a handful of counts. The CDR3 DNA is TGCAGTGCTAGAGATGGGTTGGGACATAGGGAGTCACCCCTCCACTTT. Amino acids: CSARDGLGHRESPLHF. The V and J genes are TRBV20-1 and TRBJ1-6, with D tentatively TRBD1 (6 bases). The CDR3 has 16 amino acids. V dropped 0 bases and J dropped 10 bases, with 19 bases sitting between them. CDR1 is DFQATT and CDR2 is SNEGSKA in the germline V gene (reference sequence).

J is TRBJ2-7 and V is TRBV6-1; weak D call: TRBD1 (6 bases). The CDR3 covers 14 residues. The germline V gene encodes CDR1 MNHNS and CDR2 SASEGT. V lost 2 bases, J lost 6 bases, and 14 bases lay in between. The CDR3: CASSETGAGAEQYF. The CDR3 DNA reads TGTGCCAGCAGTGAAACCGGGGCAGGGGCCGAGCAGTACTTC.

The chain uses TRBV3-1 and TRBJ1-1, with D unclear. V was trimmed by 0 bases and J by 0 bases, leaving 5 bases between them. CDR3 size: 14 residues. Germline V CDR1 and CDR2: LGHDT, YNNKEL (reference sequence). This chain's CDR3 is CASSQEPLNTEAFF. The CDR3 coding sequence is TGTGCCAGCAGCCAAGAACCGTTGAACACTGAAGCTTTCTTT.

The sample holds a few counts of this clonotype. This chain uses TRBV6-1 with TRBJ2-7; D remains unclear. The V and J ends lost 3 bases and 1 base respectively, with 7 bases between them. In germline, CDR1 is MNHNS, CDR2 SASEGT. The CDR3 is 13 amino acids. Written as DNA, the CDR3 is TGTGCCAGCAGTGACTTGGGATCCTACGAGCAGTACTTC. This codes for CASSDLGSYEQYF.

The J gene is TRBJ1-5, the V gene TRBV5-5; D gene uncertain. The CDR3 covers 13 residues. CDR1 and CDR2 (germline): SGHKS, YYEKEE (reference sequence). Trimming cost V 4 bases and J 9 bases, with 14 bases left between them. CDR3 amino acids: CASSQEWERPQHF. CDR3 nucleotides: TGTGCCAGCAGCCAAGAATGGGAGCGGCCCCAGCATTTT.

This clonotype came up a few times. The chain uses TRBV20-1 and TRBJ2-5, with 7 bases aligning to TRBD1. The CDR3 length is 17 residues. Germline V CDR1 and CDR2: DFQATT, SNEGSKA (reference sequence). V was clipped by 5 bases and J by 5 bases; unmatched bases: 20. This CDR3 is CSARSTVVGGAEETQYF. The DNA for the CDR3 is TGCAGTGCTCGAAGTACCGTCGTAGGGGGCGCGGAGGAGACCCAGTACTTC.

V and J are TRBV20-1 and TRBJ2-1; TRBD1 is a possible D gene (5 bases). Germline assignment: CDR1 DFQATT and CDR2 SNEGSKA (reference sequence). This CDR3 region has 14 residues. Trimming pared 6 bases from V and 8 bases from J, leaving 20 bases between. For the CDR3, the DNA is TGCAGTGCCGGAACTGAGGCAGGGCGAGATGAGCAGTTCTTC. Translated: CSAGTEAGRDEQFF.

This clonotype was recorded a few times. The gene calls are TRBV7-9 and TRBJ2-3; 8 nucleotides line up with TRBD1. Germline CDR1 reads SEHNR; CDR2 reads FQNEAQ (reference sequence). CDR3 length: 14 residues. V dropped 5 bases and J dropped 1; count of bases not matched to a gene: 2. The chain's CDR3 is CASSQTGGTDTQYF. The DNA of the CDR3 is TGTGCCAGCAGCCAGACAGGGGGCACAGATACGCAGTATTTT.

This sequence joins TRBV28 and TRBJ2-3; no reliable D call. The CDR3 is 12 residues long. The germline gives CDR1 MDHEN, CDR2 SYDVKM. V lost 5 bases, J lost 4 bases, and 7 bases lay in between. CDR3 sequence (DNA): TGTGCCAGCAGTCGGGTCCCAGATACGCAGTATTTT. It is translated as CASSRVPDTQYF. The full variable domain, in which reference TRBV28 and TRBJ2-3 provide the parts outside the CDR3, is DVKVTQSSRYLVKRTGEKVFLECVQDMDHENMFWYRQDPGLGLRLIYFSYDVKMKEKGDIPEGYSVSREKKERFSLILESASTNQTSMYLCASSRVPDTQYFGPGTRLTVL.

This clonotype was detected only a few times. The gene calls are TRBV27 and TRBJ2-7, with a weak D call TRBD2 (6 bases). V was pared by 6 bases and J by 3 bases, with 12 bases between. Germline values: CDR1 MNHEY, CDR2 SMNVEV (reference sequence). This CDR3 contains 13 residues. The CDR3 coding sequence is TGTGCCAGCAGGCGGGACTCTTACTACGAGCAGTACTTC. This gives the protein CASRRDSYYEQYF.

The V call is TRBV5-4, the J call TRBJ1-6; 8 bases are shared with TRBD1. The CDR3 covers 15 residues. V trimming: 4 bases; J trimming: 7 bases; junction bases outside the gene matches: 7. Germline CDR1 is SGHNT and CDR2 is YYREEE (reference sequence). The CDR3 DNA is TGTGCCAGCAGCACCCCGACAGGGGCAAATTCACCCCTCCACTTT. Amino acids: CASSTPTGANSPLHF.

The chain uses TRBV6-1 and TRBJ1-1; tentatively, D is TRBD1 (6 bases). The V end lost 6 bases, the J end lost 3 bases, and 17 bases lay between the germline ends. The V gene's germline CDR1 is MNHNS and CDR2 SASEGT. The CDR3 totals 15 residues. CDR3 residues: CASRDFAGVYTEAFF. The CDR3 nucleotides are TGTGCCAGCAGGGATTTTGCAGGGGTTTACACTGAAGCTTTCTTT.

This clonotype was detected only a few times. The chain couples TRBV11-2 to TRBJ1-5, with TRBD1 matching 8 bases. V trimming: 3 bases; J trimming: 2 bases; junction bases outside the gene matches: 0. This CDR3 is 14 amino acids long. The germline V gene encodes CDR1 SGHAT and CDR2 FQNNGV. The DNA of the CDR3 is TGTGCCAGCAGCTTGGACAGGGGCAATCAGCCCCAGCATTTT. Translating gives CASSLDRGNQPQHF.

This clonotype has a handful of counts. The chain employs TRBV7-2 and TRBJ1-6; no definite D call. Trimming removed 5 bases from V and 6 bases from J, with 14 bases in between. This CDR3 is built from 15 residues. In germline, CDR1 is SGHTA, CDR2 FQGNSA. For the CDR3, the DNA is TGTGCCAGCAGCATCCAGCCCGGCGGTAATTCACCCCTCCACTTT. Translated: CASSIQPGGNSPLHF.

This sequence joins TRBV7-8 and TRBJ2-7, with a weak D call TRBD2 (7 bases). V dropped 5 bases and J dropped 4 bases, with 15 bases sitting between them. Germline assignment: CDR1 SGHVS and CDR2 FQNEAQ. CDR3 size: 14 residues. CDR3 residues: CASSPRGGTYEQYF. The CDR3 DNA is TGTGCCAGCAGCCCTAGGGGGGGCACTTACGAGCAGTACTTC. Full variable domain (remainder filled in from reference TRBV7-8 and TRBJ2-7): GAGVSQSPRYKVAKRGQDVALRCDPISGHVSLFWYQQALGQGPEFLTYFQNEAQLDKSGLPSDRFFAERPEGSVSTLKIQRTQQEDSAVYLCASSPRGGTYEQYFGPGTRLTVT.

This chain uses TRBV27 with TRBJ1-5, with 8 positions matching TRBD1. Looked up from germline, CDR1 is MNHEY and CDR2 is SMNVEV (reference sequence). This CDR3 region has 16 residues. The V and J ends lost 3 bases and 5 bases, in that order; junction bases with no gene match: 9. The CDR3 reads CASSFLSATGDQPQHF. The DNA of the CDR3 is TGTGCCAGCAGTTTTCTTAGCGCGACAGGGGATCAGCCCCAGCATTTT.

This clonotype was observed a handful of times. The V and J genes are TRBV6-1 and TRBJ1-1; tentatively, D is TRBD1 (6 bases). The germline CDR1 and CDR2 sequences are MNHNS and SASEGT. The CDR3 contains 14 residues. Between the trimmed V and J ends, which lost 5 bases and 5 bases, there was a span of 15 bases. Here the CDR3 DNA reads TGTGCCAGCAGTAGGGACACGGTCAAAACTGAAGCTTTCTTT. Protein sequence: CASSRDTVKTEAFF.

The chain links TRBV2 to TRBJ2-1, with D unresolved. The CDR3 contains 14 residues. The V gene lost 1 base and the J gene lost 8 bases, with 12 bases spanning the gap. The germline V gene has CDR1 SNHLY and CDR2 FYNNEI. The CDR3 sequence is CASSEEGTGDEQFF. The CDR3 DNA is TGTGCCAGCAGTGAAGAGGGTACGGGCGATGAGCAGTTCTTC.

J is TRBJ1-6 and V is TRBV6-1; maybe TRBD1 (5 bases). The CDR3 loop spans 16 amino acids. Per germline, CDR1 MNHNS and CDR2 SASEGT. V dropped 3 bases and J dropped 14 bases, with 23 bases sitting between them. The CDR3 sequence: CASSEISRGLTAALHF. CDR3 bases: TGTGCCAGCAGTGAGATAAGCCGGGGCCTCACGGCGGCCCTCCACTTT.

The chain has TRBV2 and TRBJ1-2; 7 bases line up with TRBD1. This CDR3 spans 15 amino acids. Germline V lookup: CDR1 SNHLY, CDR2 FYNNEI. Germline trimming cut 4 bases from V and 6 bases from J; bases unmatched to any gene: 11. In nucleotides, the CDR3 is TGTGCCAGCAGTGGTGCCGGCAGGGGGGCCCATGGCTACACCTTC. This translates into CASSGAGRGAHGYTF. The entire variable domain, with the rest obtained from reference TRBV2 and TRBJ1-2, is as follows: EPEVTQTPSHQVTQMGQEVILRCVPISNHLYFYWYRQILGQKVEFLVSFYNNEISEKSEIFDDQFSVERPDGSNFTLKIRSTKLEDSAMYFCASSGAGRGAHGYTFGSGTRLTVV.

The gene calls are TRBV7-8 and TRBJ2-5, with 15 nucleotides matching TRBD2. The CDR3 loop spans 20 amino acids. Per germline, CDR1 SGHVS and CDR2 FQNEAQ. Trimming cost V 5 bases and J 5 bases; bases outside gene matches: 18. CDR3 sequence (DNA): TGTGCCAGCAGCCCACATCTCCCGGGACTAGCGGGAGGTTTTCCGGAGACCCAGTACTTC. It yields the protein CASSPHLPGLAGGFPETQYF.

The chain employs TRBV20-1 and TRBJ2-2; weak D call: TRBD2 (6 bases). The V end lost 6 bases, the J end lost 1 base, and 12 bases lay between the germline ends. The CDR3 contains 14 residues. Germline V lookup: CDR1 DFQATT, CDR2 SNEGSKA (reference sequence). The CDR3 DNA reads as TGCAGTGCCTACGGGACTTTGAACACCGGGGAGCTGTTTTTT. It encodes CSAYGTLNTGELFF.